The table lists the clone carrying this T cell receptor (beta chain) with a few counts. Its cognate antigen is unknown. This record comes from a study of T cells after yellow fever vaccination. Study outcomes and limitations: Abundant contaminating clonotypes from the bulk population could appear in FACS-sorted repertoires. Most clones from primary vaccination resurfaced after the booster (around 95% CD4, approximately 88% CD8).

CDR3 length: 18 amino acids. Looked up from germline, CDR1 is KGHDR and CDR2 is SFDVKD. Deletions cut 7 bases from V and 3 bases from J, with 27 bases between. As TCR cDNA was made by 5'RACE template switching, a universal primer site and UMIs were added. Each CDR3 protein gets one entry after TCRdb re-called the 5' RACE reads with MiXCR. The sample records hundreds of thousands of distinct CDR3 sequences, around a fifth being singletons. This receptor was obtained from a man aged 18 to 29 who received the YFV17D yellow fever vaccine. The chain uses TRBV24-1 and TRBJ2-7; a weak D match, TRBD1 (5 bases). Sequenced here: PBMCs, sampled roughly 20 days after the first yellow fever vaccination. CDR3: CATRERTGSYLADYEQYF. DNA for the CDR3: TGTGCCACCAGGGAAAGAACAGGATCTTACTTAGCCGACTACGAGCAGTACTTC.